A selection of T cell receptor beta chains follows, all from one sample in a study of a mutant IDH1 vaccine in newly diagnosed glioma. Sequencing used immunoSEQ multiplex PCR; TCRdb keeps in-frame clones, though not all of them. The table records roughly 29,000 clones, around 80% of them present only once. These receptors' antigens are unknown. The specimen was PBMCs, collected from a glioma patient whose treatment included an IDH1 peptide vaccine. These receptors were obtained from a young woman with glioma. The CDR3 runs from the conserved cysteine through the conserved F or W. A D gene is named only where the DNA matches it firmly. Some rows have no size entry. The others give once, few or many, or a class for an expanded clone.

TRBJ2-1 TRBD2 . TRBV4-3 TGCGCCAGCAGCCAAGGACCTGGGACTACTTGGGGTAATGAGCAGTTCTTC CASSQGPGTTWGNEQFF
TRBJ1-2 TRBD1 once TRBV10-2 TGCGCCAGCAGTGAGCCCATGGGGACAGGGTCCCCCAATGGCTACACCTTC CASSEPMGTGSPNGYTF
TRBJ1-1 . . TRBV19 TGTGCCAGTAGTATTTTGGGGAAAAACACTGAAGCTTTCTTT CASSILGKNTEAFF
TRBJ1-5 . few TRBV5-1 TGCGCCAGCAGCCCCGGGGAGCCCCAGCATTTT CASSPGEPQHF
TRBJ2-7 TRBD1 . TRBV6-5 TGTGCCAGCAGTTTCGGGACAGTTGGTGGCGAGCAGTACTTC CASSFGTVGGEQYF
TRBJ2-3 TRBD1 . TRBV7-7 TGTGCTAGCAGCCGGGACAGGACGGCAGATACGCAGTATTTT CASSRDRTADTQYF
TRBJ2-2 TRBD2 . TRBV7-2 TGTGCCAGCAGCTTATTCGGGACTAGAGGGGACGGGGAGCTGTTTTTT CASSLFGTRGDGELFF
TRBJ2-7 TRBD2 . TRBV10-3 TGTGCCATCAGTGAGTCAAGTTCTAGCGGGCAAGCAGCTTACGAGCAGTACTTC CAISESSSSGQAAYEQYF
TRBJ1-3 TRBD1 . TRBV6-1 TGTGCCAGCAGTGGACTACAGGGGTCTGGAAACACCATATATTTT CASSGLQGSGNTIYF
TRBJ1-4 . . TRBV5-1 TGCGCCAGCAGTTCCAATTGGGAAAAACTGTTTTTT CASSSNWEKLFF
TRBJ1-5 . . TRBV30 TGTGCCTGGAGTCGGGATAGCAATCAGCCCCAGCATTTT CAWSRDSNQPQHF
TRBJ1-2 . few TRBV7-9 TGTGCCAGCAGCTTACGGAATGGCTACACCTTC CASSLRNGYTF
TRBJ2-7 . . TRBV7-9 TGTGCCAGCAGCTTAGATGGGAACTACGAGCAGTACTTC CASSLDGNYEQYF
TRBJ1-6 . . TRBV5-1 TGCGCCAGCAGCTTGGACGGGGGGAAGAATTCACCCCTCCACTTT CASSLDGGKNSPLHF
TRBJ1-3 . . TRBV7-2 TGTGCCAGCAGCTTAGGGGGGGCCGGAGGACAATCTGGAAACACCATATATTTT CASSLGGAGGQSGNTIYF
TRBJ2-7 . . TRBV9 TGTGCCAGCAGCGTCTCCGCCGGGCTGACCTACGAGCAGTACTTC CASSVSAGLTYEQYF
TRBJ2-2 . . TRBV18 TGTGCCAGCTGCATTCAAGTTGGTGGCGGCACCGGGGAGCTGTTTTTT CASCIQVGGGTGELFF
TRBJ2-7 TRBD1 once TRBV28 TGTGCCAGCAGTGAGACAGGGAGCGAGCAGTACTTC CASSETGSEQYF
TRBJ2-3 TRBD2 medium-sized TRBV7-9 TGTGCCAGCAGCCTGGGGACTAGCTACACAGATACGCAGTATTTT CASSLGTSYTDTQYF
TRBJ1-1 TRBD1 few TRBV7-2 TGTGCCAGCAGCATCCCAGGGGGGGCTGAAGCTTTCTTT CASSIPGGAEAFF
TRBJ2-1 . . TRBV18 TGTGCCAGCCGGACTCTTCCTAGCGATGAGCAGTTCTTC CASRTLPSDEQFF
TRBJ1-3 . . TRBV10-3 TGTGCCGTCACGAGATCGGGGGGAACTGGAAACACCATATATTTT CAVTRSGGTGNTIYF
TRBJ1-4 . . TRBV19 TGTGCCAGTAGTCAGGGGACTGCAACTAATGAAAAACTGTTTTTT CASSQGTATNEKLFF
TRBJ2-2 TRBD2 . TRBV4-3 TGCGCCAGCAGCCAGGGGCCGGGGGGGTCGGGCACCGGGGAGCTGTTTTTT CASSQGPGGSGTGELFF
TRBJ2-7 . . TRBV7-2 TGTGCCAGCAGCTTAAAGGACTCCTCCTACGAGCAGTACTTC CASSLKDSSYEQYF
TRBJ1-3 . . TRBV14 TGTGCCAGCAGCCAAGATCGCGTCCTGGGTGGAAACACCATATATTTT CASSQDRVLGGNTIYF
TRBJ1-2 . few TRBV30 TGTGCCTGGGCAGCTCTCTATGGCTACACCTTC CAWAALYGYTF